This TCR beta chain comes out of a study of vaccination and CD4 T cells after COVID-19. Once obtained from cultured CD4+ T cells, the DNA was sequenced using the Oncomine TCR Beta short-read assay. Genomic DNA was taken out of cultured CD4+ T cells by extraction. Using its own MiXCR run on the PCR reads, TCRdb lists one record per CDR3 protein. This table holds over 14,000 distinct CDR3 sequences, less than 55% found once. This clonotype appeared a few times. No antigen is known for it. The CDR3 sequence is 16 residues long. Trimming removed 4 bases from V and 2 bases from J; junction bases left unmatched: 7. From germline, CDR1 is LNHDA and CDR2 SQIVND (reference sequence). As to treatment: approximately 9-day PBMC culture with coronavirus spike peptide pools or control peptides (ViraFEST assay). Convalescent patients tested SARS-CoV-2 PCR positive from March to December 2020, before Alpha, Beta and Delta emerged.

This sequence joins TRBV19 and TRBJ2-7, with 11 positions matching TRBD2. The specimen sequenced was CD4+ T cells from blood, cultured in vitro. The clonotype originates from a human donor who had recovered from COVID-19. The CDR3 region has the DNA TGTGCCAGTAGTAGGCGGACTAGCGGGTTAGCCTACGAGCAGTACTTC. It is translated as CASSRRTSGLAYEQYF.